Below are 13 T cell receptor beta chains sequenced from a single sample in a study of T cell responses to AZD1222 COVID-19 vaccine. Profiled with immunoSEQ multiplex PCR; TCRdb holds only in-frame clones, not every one. Here the sample spans about 140,000 clones, around 93% being singletons. The sample was peripheral blood, taken 28 days after the second AZD1222 dose. The receptors stem from an adult who received the AZD1222 COVID-19 vaccine.

The V gene is TRBV10-3, the J gene TRBJ2-7; 7 bases are shared with TRBD1. Trimming removed 7 bases from V and 7 bases from J; junction bases left unmatched: 16. The CDR3 consists of 15 residues. Germline assignment: CDR1 ENHRY and CDR2 SYGVKD. CDR3 DNA sequence: TGTGCCATCAAGACAGGGCCCTTCCCCCGGGGTGAGCAGTACTTC. Translating gives CAIKTGPFPRGEQYF.

The chain carries TRBV20-1 and TRBJ1-2; D is unclear. Trimming took off 3 bases at V and 8 bases at J, with 22 bases between the two ends. The CDR3 contains 15 residues. The germline CDR1 and CDR2 sequences are DFQATT and SNEGSKA (reference sequence). The CDR3 reads CSASPGSPQVRGYTF. As DNA, the CDR3 is TGCAGTGCTAGTCCAGGAAGTCCCCAGGTACGGGGCTACACCTTC.

In DNA form, the CDR3 reads TGTGCCAGCAGTGAGCCTCTTAGGACAGTCTATGGCTACACCTTC. Encoded protein: CASSEPLRTVYGYTF. V is TRBV6-1 and J is TRBJ1-2; possibly TRBD1 for D (6 bases). The V end was cut by 3 bases, the J end by 4 bases, with 15 bases between. This CDR3 has 15 residues. In germline, CDR1 is MNHNS, CDR2 SASEGT.

This clone is a singleton in its sample. V gene TRBV25-1 combines with J gene TRBJ1-1; TRBD1 aligns across 7 bases. The length of the CDR3 is 13 residues. Germline lookup yields CDR1 MGHDK and CDR2 SYGVNS. The J segment lost 7 bases and the V segment lost 5 bases, leaving 7 bases of the junction unmatched. The CDR3 region has the DNA TGTGCCAGCAGTTCCCGGAGGGACAGTGAAGCTTTCTTT. Its protein product is CASSSRRDSEAFF.

V and J are TRBV30 and TRBJ2-3; 7 bases agree with TRBD2. J gave up 0 bases and V 0 bases, and 12 bases lay outside the gene matches. The CDR3 length is 18 residues. Germline assignment: CDR1 GTSNPN and CDR2 SVGIG (reference sequence). CDR3 protein: CAWSVGRNRLASTDTQYF. As DNA, the CDR3 is TGTGCCTGGAGTGTAGGCAGAAACCGACTAGCAAGCACAGATACGCAGTATTTT.

The chain has TRBV19 and TRBJ1-2; 7 bases line up with TRBD1. Germline lookup yields CDR1 LNHDA and CDR2 SQIVND (reference sequence). CDR3 length: 15 residues. Unmatched junction bases numbered 10, after V lost 7 bases and J lost 2 bases. CDR3: CASTPQGGTNYGYTF. The CDR3, as DNA: TGTGCCAGTACCCCCCAGGGGGGAACGAACTATGGCTACACCTTC.

This chain links TRBV5-8 with TRBJ1-1; the D is unclear. V was shortened by 3 bases and J by 4 bases, with 13 bases between the two germline ends. Per the germline V gene, CDR1 is SGHTS and CDR2 is YDEGEE. The CDR3 is 14 amino acids. CDR3 sequence reads: CASSSPPDRTEAFF. Here the CDR3 DNA reads TGTGCCAGCAGCTCTCCCCCGGACCGCACTGAAGCTTTCTTT.

The V call is TRBV3-1 (or the pseudogene TRBV3-2), the J call TRBJ2-2; D not certain. This CDR3 has 14 residues. Per germline, CDR1 LGHDT and CDR2 YNNKEL (reference sequence). The V and J ends lost 1 base and 5 bases respectively, with 8 bases between them. The chain's CDR3 is CASSQARATGELFF. The CDR3 bases are TGTGCCAGCAGCCAAGCACGGGCGACCGGGGAGCTGTTTTTT.

V is TRBV28 and J is TRBJ2-5; 10 nucleotides match TRBD2. V shed 7 bases and J 0 bases; nucleotides not matched to a gene: 2. CDR3 length: 14 residues. Germline V gene lookup returns CDR1 MDHEN and CDR2 SYDVKM. The CDR3 protein is CASISGRYQETQYF. As DNA, the CDR3 is TGTGCCAGCATTAGCGGGAGGTACCAAGAGACCCAGTACTTC.

The chain has TRBV4-1 and TRBJ2-3, with TRBD1 as a possible D gene (6 bases). The V gene lost 1 base and the J gene lost 1 base, with 15 bases spanning the gap. The V gene's germline CDR1 is MGHRA and CDR2 YSYEKL. The CDR3 contains 17 residues. The CDR3 DNA sequence: TGCGCCAGCAGCCAAGTACCGGCAGGGGACGGCACAGATACGCAGTATTTT. Translating it yields CASSQVPAGDGTDTQYF.

V gene TRBV30 combines with J gene TRBJ2-5; D not certain. V gave up 2 bases and J gave up 2 bases, with 18 bases separating them. Germline V gene lookup returns CDR1 GTSNPN and CDR2 SVGIG (reference sequence). The CDR3 runs to 16 residues. This CDR3 is CAWSPKVIGLQETQYF. The CDR3 DNA is TGTGCCTGGAGTCCAAAGGTTATAGGGCTTCAAGAGACCCAGTACTTC.

The chain has TRBV19 and TRBJ1-5; no definite D call. CDR3 size: 16 residues. CDR1 and CDR2 (germline): LNHDA, SQIVND (reference sequence). V lost 5 bases, J lost 0 bases, and 14 bases lay in between. The CDR3 region has the DNA TGTGCCAGTAGTCCCCCGCATCGAAATAGCAATCAGCCCCAGCATTTT. It codes for CASSPPHRNSNQPQHF.

The rearrangement uses TRBV7-9 and TRBJ2-7; D is perhaps TRBD1 (6 bases). The CDR3 loop spans 14 amino acids. The ends were cut back, 5 bases at V and 2 bases at J, with 13 bases in the middle. The germline V gene encodes CDR1 SEHNR and CDR2 FQNEAQ (reference sequence). The CDR3 sequence is CASSNDRDTYEQYF. The CDR3 region has the DNA TGTGCCAGCAGCAATGATAGGGACACCTACGAGCAGTACTTC.